What follows are 19 T cell receptor beta chains derived from one specimen sequenced in a study of read filtering for tumor transcriptome and immune sequencing (dated by TCRdb to 2019 to 2021). The instrument was an Illumina HiSeq 4000. The Immunoverse kit was used to build TCR libraries from 400 to 500 ng RNA, with molecular barcoded adaptors covering alpha/delta and beta/gamma chains. Clones were called with MiXCR by TCRdb after fastp trimmed the public reads at Q25, and only in-frame beta chains were retained. Rows are combined by CDR3 protein, so each entry shows the most common genes and DNA. The sample has about 86,000 distinct CDR3 sequences on record, roughly 12% of them singletons. Clones ranked in the top ten supply 15% of the sample. Sequencing was carried out using a population of CD138-negative cells sorted from bone marrow. The cell subset or site label of this sample denotes: bone marrow mononuclear cells depleted of CD138+ plasma/myeloma cells by negative magnetic selection. The receptors were sampled from a donor aged 40 or over with multiple myeloma.

In this sample, this clonotype turned up many times. This chain joins TRBV3-1 and TRBJ1-5; D might be TRBD1 (5 bases). The V gene lost 3 bases and the J gene lost 2 bases, with 8 bases spanning the gap. This CDR3 is built from 14 residues. From germline, CDR1 is LGHDT and CDR2 YNNKEL (reference sequence). CDR3 in amino acids: CASSQDTGNQPQHF. DNA of the CDR3: TGTGCCAGCAGCCAGGACACCGGCAATCAGCCCCAGCATTTT. Using reference TRBV3-1 and TRBJ1-5 for the parts outside the CDR3, the full variable domain is DTAVSQTPKYLVTQMGNDKSIKCEQNLGHDTMYWYKQDSKKFLKIMFSYNNKELIINETVPNRFSPKSPDKAHLNLHINSLELGDSAVYFCASSQDTGNQPQHFGDGTRLSIL.

This clonotype was observed at least ten times. V and J are TRBV6-5 and TRBJ2-1; possibly TRBD2 for D (6 bases). CDR3 length: 18 residues. Germline V lookup: CDR1 MNHEY, CDR2 SVGAGI. The V gene lost 0 bases and the J gene lost 4 bases, with 19 bases spanning the gap. Here the CDR3 reads CASSYSTLTGSAYNEQFF. DNA for the CDR3: TGTGCCAGCAGTTACTCGACCTTAACCGGGAGCGCTTACAATGAGCAGTTCTTC.

Notes on this clonotype: A single base separates this from a much larger clone, so it may be a read error. This chain uses TRBV5-1 with TRBJ2-1; D ambiguous. This CDR3 is 16 amino acids long. Germline V gene lookup returns CDR1 SGHRS and CDR2 YFSETQ. Here the CDR3 reads CASSLAPANSYNGQFF. The CDR3 nucleotides read TGCGCCAGCAGCTTGGCCCCTGCTAACTCCTACAATGGGCAGTTCTTC. Combining the CDR3 with reference TRBV5-1 and TRBJ2-1 gives the whole variable domain KAGVTQTPRYLIKTRGQQVTLSCSPISGHRSVSWYQQTPGQGLQFLFEYFSETQRNKGNFPGRFSGRQFSNSRSEMNVSTLELGDSALYLCASSLAPANSYNGQFFGPGTRLTVL.

The table lists this clonotype with many counts. The chain has TRBV5-1 and TRBJ2-1; D is undetermined. The CDR3 sequence is 15 residues long. Germline V gives CDR1 SGHRS, CDR2 YFSETQ. V was cut by 1 base and J by 7 bases, with 15 bases left in between. CDR3 protein: CASSLMYFTENEQFF. Here the CDR3 DNA reads TGCGCCAGCAGCTTGATGTATTTTACAGAGAATGAGCAGTTCTTC.

This clonotype was observed many times. J is TRBJ1-1 and V is TRBV28; D is ambiguous. The CDR3 is 13 residues long. Trimming took 5 bases from V and 0 from J, leaving 7 bases between them. The germline gives CDR1 MDHEN, CDR2 SYDVKM. The CDR3 DNA follows: TGTGCCAGCAGTCGCGCTATGAACACTGAAGCTTTCTTT. Protein sequence: CASSRAMNTEAFF.

The sample holds many counts of this clonotype. This may come from a read error, since a much larger clone is one base off. The V call is TRBV5-1, the J call TRBJ2-1; D unresolved. Germline CDR1 is SGHRS and CDR2 is YFSETQ. There are 15 residues in the CDR3. The CDR3 coding sequence is TGCGCCAGCAGCTTATTTAGTGGGTCGAACAATGGGCAGTTCTTC. It specifies CASSLFSGSNNGQFF.

This clonotype was seen a few times. The CDR3 DNA follows: TGCAGCGTTGACGGAAGGGGGCTGGAGACCCAGTACTTC. This translates into CSVDGRGLETQYF. The rearrangement links TRBV29-1 to TRBJ2-5, with 7 nucleotides matching TRBD1. The CDR3 is made up of 13 amino acids. V lost 3 bases, J lost 5 bases, and 6 bases stayed unmatched. Germline CDR1 and CDR2: SQVTM and ANQGSEA.

This clonotype was found a few times. The chain joins TRBV12-3 or TRBV12-4 to TRBJ2-2, with D tentatively TRBD2 (5 bases). This CDR3 is 14 amino acids long. Trimming removed 6 bases at V and 4 bases at J, with 12 bases between. This chain's CDR3 is CASSPGLSTGELFF. Written as DNA, the CDR3 is TGTGCCAGCAGCCCCGGACTGAGCACCGGGGAGCTGTTTTTT.

About this clonotype itself: This could be a read error, since a much larger clone is one nucleotide away. V usage is TRBV10-3 and J usage is TRBJ2-1; a weak D match, TRBD2 (5 bases). Germline loops: CDR1 ENHRY, CDR2 SYGVKD. This CDR3 comprises 13 residues. The CDR3 region has the DNA TGTGCCATCAGTGGACTCCACGGGGATGAGCTGTCCTTC. As protein: CAISGLHGDELSF.

This clonotype came up many times. With a much larger clone just one base away, this may be a read error. V gene TRBV5-1 combines with J gene TRBJ1-2; D not resolved. Germline V lookup: CDR1 SGHRS, CDR2 YFSETQ. The CDR3 runs 13 residues. CDR3 in amino acids: CASSLDTNYGYAF. In nucleotides, the CDR3 is TGCGCCAGCAGCTTAGACACCAACTATGGCTACGCCTTC.

Ten or more counts support this clonotype. The chain employs TRBV7-3 and TRBJ2-5, with D possibly TRBD1 on 6 matching bases. This CDR3 region has 13 residues. Per the germline V gene, CDR1 is SGHTA and CDR2 is FQGTGA. The germline V and J ends were trimmed by 4 bases and 2 bases, with 8 bases remaining between them. CDR3 in amino acids: CASSYRVQETQYF. CDR3 in DNA: TGTGCCAGCAGCTACAGGGTGCAAGAGACCCAGTACTTC.

This clonotype came up a few times. This could be a read error, since a much larger clone is one nucleotide away. Without the conserved terminal phenylalanine or tryptophan, this CDR3 likely stems from a read error. The chain has TRBV28 and TRBJ2-7; TRBD1 aligns across 9 bases. J was trimmed by 4 bases and V by 8 bases; bases with no gene match: 3. CDR1 is MDHEN, CDR2 SYDVKM, per germline. The CDR3 consists of 12 residues. CDR3 bases: TGTGCCAGCCGGGACAGGGTATACGAGCAGTACTTA. Protein product: CASRDRVYEQYL.

This clonotype was counted many times. The chain recombines TRBV29-1 with TRBJ2-3, with D possibly being TRBD2 (6 bases). The CDR3 spans 13 residues. V lost 3 bases, J lost 1 base, and 8 bases lay in between. Germline V gene data show CDR1 as SQVTM and CDR2 as ANQGSEA. The CDR3 region has the DNA TGCAGCGTTGAGATAGCGGGCACAGATACGCAGTATTTT. Translated: CSVEIAGTDTQYF.

Many counts were recorded for this clonotype. J is TRBJ2-7 and V is TRBV19; the match to TRBD2 covers 7 bases. The V gene end was trimmed by 3 bases and the J gene end by 5 bases; junction bases not matched to a gene: 10. Germline V gives CDR1 LNHDA, CDR2 SQIVND (reference sequence). The CDR3 has 15 amino acids. This CDR3 reads CASSMFLGTNDEQYF. The CDR3 DNA reads as TGTGCCAGTAGTATGTTTCTGGGGACTAACGACGAGCAGTACTTC. The full variable domain, rest sourced from reference TRBV19 and TRBJ2-7, is DGGITQSPKYLFRKEGQNVTLSCEQNLNHDAMYWYRQDPGQGLRLIYYSQIVNDFQKGDIAEGYSVSREKKESFPLTVTSAQKNPTAFYLCASSMFLGTNDEQYFGPGTRLTVT.

Ten or more counts support this clonotype. This sequence joins TRBV29-1 and TRBJ2-3; 9 bases are a match to TRBD2. V dropped 7 bases and J dropped 4; count of bases not matched to a gene: 6. Germline values: CDR1 SQVTM, CDR2 ANQGSEA. This CDR3 comprises 13 residues. The CDR3 DNA follows: TGCAGCGCTTGTGCTAGCGGGGCAGATACGCAGTATTTT. It is translated as CSACASGADTQYF.

A word on this clonotype: The junction does not match germline at one end; this may be a read error. The chain links TRBV20-1 to TRBJ2-1; D could derive from TRBD1 or TRBD2 (5 bases each). This CDR3 is 14 amino acids long. CDR1 and CDR2 from the germline V gene are DFQATT and SNEGSKA (reference sequence). As DNA, the CDR3 is TGCAGTGCTCTAGTCCCCCGGGGCTACAATGAGCGGCTCTTC. It is translated as CSALVPRGYNERLF.

The J gene is TRBJ2-5, the V gene TRBV6-6; 8 nucleotides align to TRBD1. The junction had 2 bases not matched to a gene; V was cut back by 5 bases and J by 3 bases. The CDR3 length is 13 residues. From germline, CDR1 is MNHNY and CDR2 SVGAGI (reference sequence). The CDR3 bases are TGTGCCAGCAGTCGACAGGGGAAAGAGACCCAGTACTTC. This codes for CASSRQGKETQYF.

In its sample, this clonotype was seen many times. V is TRBV7-9 and J is TRBJ1-6, with a possible D match to TRBD1 (5 bases). V lost 2 bases to trimming and J lost 7 bases, with 12 bases between them. The CDR3 is made up of 15 amino acids. The germline CDR1 and CDR2 sequences are SEHNR and FQNEAQ (reference sequence). CDR3 residues: CASSLTRDGNSPLHF. Written as DNA, the CDR3 is TGTGCCAGCAGCTTAACCCGGGACGGAAATTCACCCCTCCACTTT.

This clonotype was counted at least ten times. The chain combines TRBV20-1 with TRBJ1-2, with 12 bases lining up with TRBD1. Germline lookup yields CDR1 DFQATT and CDR2 SNEGSKA (reference sequence). Trimming took 6 bases from V and 7 from J; bases not matched to a gene: 9. The CDR3 contains 14 residues. Written as DNA, the CDR3 is TGCAGTGCGAGCCTAGGGACAGGGGGCACTGGCTACACCTTC. Residues: CSASLGTGGTGYTF.